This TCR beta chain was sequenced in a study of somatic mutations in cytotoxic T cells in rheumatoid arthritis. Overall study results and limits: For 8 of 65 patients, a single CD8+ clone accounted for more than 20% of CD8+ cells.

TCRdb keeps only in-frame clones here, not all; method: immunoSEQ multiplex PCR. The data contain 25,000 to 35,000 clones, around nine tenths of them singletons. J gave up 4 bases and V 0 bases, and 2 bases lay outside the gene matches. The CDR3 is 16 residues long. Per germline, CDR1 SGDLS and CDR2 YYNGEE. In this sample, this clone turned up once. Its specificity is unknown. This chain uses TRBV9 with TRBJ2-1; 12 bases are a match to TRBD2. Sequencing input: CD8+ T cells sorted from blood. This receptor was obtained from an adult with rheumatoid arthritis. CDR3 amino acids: CASSVGLAGEYNEQFF. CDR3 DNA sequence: TGTGCCAGCAGCGTAGGACTAGCGGGAGAATACAATGAGCAGTTCTTC. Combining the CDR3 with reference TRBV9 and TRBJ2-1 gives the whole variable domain DSGVTQTPKHLITATGQRVTLRCSPRSGDLSVYWYQQSLDQGLQFLIQYYNGEERAKGNILERFSAQQFPDLHSELNLSSLELGDSALYFCASSVGLAGEYNEQFFGPGTRLTVL.